The rows below give T cell receptor beta chains drawn from one sample of a study of T cells expressing NK-cell markers. Using the 5' RACE reads, TCRdb records one entry per CDR3 protein without DNA. With some 600,000 distinct CDR3 sequences in the sample, the ten largest clones hold approximately 3.6%. Sample: blood T cells: a sorted CD56 or NKG2C T cell subset, CD4+ or CD8+ T cells, or bulk PBMC T cells (not recorded which). Receptors were obtained from a man aged 18-30 years in good health. Each CDR3 is given with its conserved first and last residue.

TRBV2	TRBJ2-5	CASSLDTTYQETQYF
TRBV19	TRBJ2-4	CASSMEGGAKNIQYF
TRBV7-2	TRBJ2-5	CASSSGTQDQYF
TRBV7-3	TRBJ2-3	CASSTGTSSLQDTQYF
TRBV5-1	TRBJ2-3	CASSLDPGLGSDTQYF
TRBV29-1	TRBJ2-5	CSVAEQKETQYF
TRBV5-1	TRBJ1-6	CASSLEPGPGNSPLHF
TRBV7-9	TRBJ1-5	CASSLGTGKNQPQHF
TRBV29-1	TRBJ2-7	CSGRRGNEQYF
TRBV25-1	TRBJ1-1	CASSAYRGGTEAFF
TRBV28	TRBJ1-2	CASSLGSQGALNYGYTF
TRBV7-9	TRBJ1-1	CASSHPGGGNTEAFF
TRBV28	TRBJ2-4	CASSLSAGRIKNIQYF
TRBV10-3	TRBJ2-1	CAISRGGEEQFF
TRBV15	TRBJ2-3	CATSIQTGGNTQYF
TRBV7-2	TRBJ2-7	CASSPYRGTTYEQYF
TRBV5-5	TRBJ2-5	CASSLAAGIQETQYF
TRBV7-6	TRBJ2-7	CASSPQGGAGSYYEQYF
TRBV12-3/TRBV12-4	TRBJ1-5	CASSLPAGQGNQPQHF
TRBV6-2/TRBV6-3	TRBJ2-3	CASSTGTLWDTQYF
TRBV12-3/TRBV12-4	TRBJ2-1	CASSPRRSSGSKNEQFF
TRBV20-1	TRBJ2-7	CSTWGPRGVEQYF
TRBV25-1	TRBJ1-2	CASSESGIVYGYTF
TRBV7-9	TRBJ1-4	CASSPRDRRGGEKLFF